These T cell receptor beta chains were read from a single sample in a study of long-term antiretroviral therapy in people with HIV. Assay used: immunoSEQ multiplex PCR; TCRdb lists only in-frame clones, some missing. The data hold tens of thousands of clones, with around four fifths observed a single time. This specimen consisted of unsorted PBMCs, obtained 1.6 years after starting antiretroviral therapy. Receptors originate from a middle-aged man with HIV. The CDR3 runs from the conserved cysteine through the conserved F or W. Fields, in order: V gene, J gene, clone size, D gene, CDR3 protein, CDR3 DNA. A D gene is named only where the DNA matches it firmly. Size tells how often a clone was seen (once, few, many) or the class of an expanded clone, and some rows leave it out.

V gene: TRBV29-1; J gene: TRBJ2-7; clone size: .; D gene: .; CDR3 protein: CSVEGWQGASYEQYF; CDR3 DNA: TGCAGCGTTGAAGGGTGGCAGGGTGCCTCCTACGAGCAGTACTTC
V gene: TRBV6-1; J gene: TRBJ1-5; clone size: once; D gene: .; CDR3 protein: CASSEGLNSNQPQHF; CDR3 DNA: TGTGCCAGCAGTGAAGGTCTGAATAGCAATCAGCCCCAGCATTTT
V gene: TRBV5-1; J gene: TRBJ2-6; clone size: .; D gene: .; CDR3 protein: CASSLVRVSGANVLTF; CDR3 DNA: TGCGCCAGCAGCTTGGTCCGAGTCTCTGGGGCCAACGTCCTGACTTTC
V gene: TRBV10-1; J gene: TRBJ2-7; clone size: .; D gene: TRBD2; CDR3 protein: CASSPTSGSLSEQYF; CDR3 DNA: TGCGCCAGCAGTCCGACTAGCGGGAGTCTCAGCGAGCAGTACTTC
V gene: TRBV7-9; J gene: TRBJ2-2; clone size: .; D gene: .; CDR3 protein: CASSLSPRTVNTGELFF; CDR3 DNA: TGTGCCAGCAGCTTATCCCCTAGGACAGTGAACACCGGGGAGCTGTTTTTT
V gene: TRBV27; J gene: TRBJ1-2; clone size: .; D gene: TRBD1; CDR3 protein: CASSFDRERNGYTF; CDR3 DNA: TGTGCCAGCAGTTTCGACAGGGAGAGGAATGGCTACACCTTC
V gene: TRBV30; J gene: TRBJ1-1; clone size: .; D gene: .; CDR3 protein: CAWSEENTEAFF; CDR3 DNA: TGTGCCTGGAGTGAAGAGAACACTGAAGCTTTCTTT
V gene: TRBV2; J gene: TRBJ1-4; clone size: .; D gene: .; CDR3 protein: CASRNRDHNEKLFF; CDR3 DNA: TGTGCCAGCAGGAACCGGGACCACAATGAAAAACTGTTTTTT
V gene: TRBV6-5; J gene: TRBJ2-7; clone size: .; D gene: .; CDR3 protein: CASRTTGTSSYEQYF; CDR3 DNA: TGTGCCAGCAGAACAACAGGGACGAGCTCCTACGAGCAGTACTTC
V gene: TRBV10-3; J gene: TRBJ2-1; clone size: .; D gene: TRBD2; CDR3 protein: CAISPTSGAYNEQFF; CDR3 DNA: TGTGCCATCAGTCCGACTAGCGGGGCATACAATGAGCAGTTCTTC
V gene: TRBV28; J gene: TRBJ2-7; clone size: once; D gene: .; CDR3 protein: CASSPPHGEQYF; CDR3 DNA: TGTGCCAGCAGCCCCCCCCATGGCGAGCAGTACTTC
V gene: TRBV6-5; J gene: TRBJ1-2; clone size: .; D gene: .; CDR3 protein: CASGSARSGSYGYTF; CDR3 DNA: TGTGCCAGCGGCAGCGCCCGATCAGGTAGCTATGGCTACACCTTC
V gene: TRBV6-6; J gene: TRBJ1-4; clone size: .; D gene: .; CDR3 protein: CASSSNEKLFF; CDR3 DNA: TGTGCCAGCAGTTCCAATGAAAAACTGTTTTTT
V gene: TRBV7-9; J gene: TRBJ2-3; clone size: few; D gene: .; CDR3 protein: CASSLGQAEAAADTQYF; CDR3 DNA: TGTGCCAGCAGCTTAGGGCAGGCGGAGGCTGCGGCAGATACGCAGTATTTT
V gene: TRBV5-8; J gene: TRBJ2-1; clone size: .; D gene: .; CDR3 protein: CASSYLSRQEQFF; CDR3 DNA: TGTGCCAGCAGCTACCTATCCCGACAGGAGCAGTTCTTC
V gene: TRBV18; J gene: TRBJ1-6; clone size: once; D gene: .; CDR3 protein: CASSPFEGYRLISYNSPLHF; CDR3 DNA: TGTGCCAGCTCACCATTTGAGGGGTACAGGTTGATCTCCTATAATTCACCCCTCCACTTT